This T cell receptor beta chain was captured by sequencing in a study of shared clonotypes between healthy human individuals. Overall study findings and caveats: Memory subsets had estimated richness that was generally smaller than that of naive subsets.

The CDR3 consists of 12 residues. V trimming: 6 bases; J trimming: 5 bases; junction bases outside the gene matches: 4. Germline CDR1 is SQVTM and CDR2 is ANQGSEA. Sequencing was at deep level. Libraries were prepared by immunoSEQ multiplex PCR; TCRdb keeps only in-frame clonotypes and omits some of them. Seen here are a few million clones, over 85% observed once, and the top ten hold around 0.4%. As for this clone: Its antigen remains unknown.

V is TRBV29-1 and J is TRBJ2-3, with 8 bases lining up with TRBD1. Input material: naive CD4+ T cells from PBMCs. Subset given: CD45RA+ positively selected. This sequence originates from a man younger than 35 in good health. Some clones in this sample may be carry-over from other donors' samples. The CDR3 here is CSVLQGEDTQYF. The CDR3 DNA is TGCAGCGTCTTACAGGGGGAAGATACGCAGTATTTT.